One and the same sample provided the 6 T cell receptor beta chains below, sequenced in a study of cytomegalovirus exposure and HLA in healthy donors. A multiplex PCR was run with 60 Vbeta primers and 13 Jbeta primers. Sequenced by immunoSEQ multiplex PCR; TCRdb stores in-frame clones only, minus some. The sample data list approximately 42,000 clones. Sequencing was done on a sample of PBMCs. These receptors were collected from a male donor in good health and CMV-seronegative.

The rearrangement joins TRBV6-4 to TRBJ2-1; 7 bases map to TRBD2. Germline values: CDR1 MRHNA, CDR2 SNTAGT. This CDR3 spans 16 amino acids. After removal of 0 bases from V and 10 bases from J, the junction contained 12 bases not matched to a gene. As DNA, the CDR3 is TGTGCCAGCAGTGACTCGTCTAGCGGTGACTTGGGGGAGCAGTTCTTC. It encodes CASSDSSSGDLGEQFF.

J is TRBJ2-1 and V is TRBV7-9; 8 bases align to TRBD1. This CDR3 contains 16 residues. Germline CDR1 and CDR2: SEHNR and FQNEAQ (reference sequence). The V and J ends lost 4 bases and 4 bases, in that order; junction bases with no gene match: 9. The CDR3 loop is CASSSTKGTGYNEQFF. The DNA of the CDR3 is TGTGCCAGCAGCTCAACGAAGGGGACAGGTTACAATGAGCAGTTCTTC.

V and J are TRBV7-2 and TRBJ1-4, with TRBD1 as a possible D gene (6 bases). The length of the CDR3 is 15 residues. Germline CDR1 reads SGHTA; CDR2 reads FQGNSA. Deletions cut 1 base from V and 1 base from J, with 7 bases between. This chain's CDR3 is CASSLGRGTNEKLFF. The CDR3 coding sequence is TGTGCCAGCAGCTTAGGCAGGGGAACTAATGAAAAACTGTTTTTT.

This CDR3 is CASSPTSGLTSYNEQFF. The CDR3 DNA reads TGTGCCAGCAGCCCGACTAGCGGGCTTACATCCTACAATGAGCAGTTCTTC. The chain combines TRBV11-3 with TRBJ2-1, with TRBD2 matching 10 bases. CDR3 length equals 17 residues. V dropped 5 bases and J dropped 1; count of bases not matched to a gene: 8. Germline CDR1 reads SGHNT; CDR2 reads YENEEA.

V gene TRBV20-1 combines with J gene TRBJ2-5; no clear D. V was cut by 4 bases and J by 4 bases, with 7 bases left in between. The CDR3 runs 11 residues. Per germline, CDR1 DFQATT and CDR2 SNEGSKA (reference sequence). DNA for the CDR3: TGCAGTGCTAAAGACATAGAGACCCAGTACTTC. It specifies CSAKDIETQYF.

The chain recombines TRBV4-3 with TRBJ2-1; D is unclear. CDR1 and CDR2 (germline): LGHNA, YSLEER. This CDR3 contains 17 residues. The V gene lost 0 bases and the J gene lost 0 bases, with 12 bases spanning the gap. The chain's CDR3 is CASSQDQKRSSYNEQFF. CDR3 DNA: TGCGCCAGCAGCCAAGATCAGAAAAGAAGCTCCTACAATGAGCAGTTCTTC.